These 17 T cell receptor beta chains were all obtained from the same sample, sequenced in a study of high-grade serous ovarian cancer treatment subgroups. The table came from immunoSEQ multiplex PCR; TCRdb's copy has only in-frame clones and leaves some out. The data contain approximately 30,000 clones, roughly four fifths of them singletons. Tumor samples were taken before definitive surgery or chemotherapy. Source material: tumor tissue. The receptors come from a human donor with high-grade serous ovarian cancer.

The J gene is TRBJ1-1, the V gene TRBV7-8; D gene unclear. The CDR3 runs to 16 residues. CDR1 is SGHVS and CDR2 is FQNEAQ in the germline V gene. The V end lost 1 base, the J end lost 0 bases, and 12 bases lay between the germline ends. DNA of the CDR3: TGTGCCAGCAGCTTAGTTTTAGCCAAGATGAACACTGAAGCTTTCTTT. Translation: CASSLVLAKMNTEAFF.

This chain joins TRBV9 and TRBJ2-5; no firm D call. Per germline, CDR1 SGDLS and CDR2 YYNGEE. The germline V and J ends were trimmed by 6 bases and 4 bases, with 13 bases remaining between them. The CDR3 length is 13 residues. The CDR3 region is CASTTDGGETQYF. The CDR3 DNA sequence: TGTGCCAGCACGACTGATGGCGGAGAGACCCAGTACTTC.

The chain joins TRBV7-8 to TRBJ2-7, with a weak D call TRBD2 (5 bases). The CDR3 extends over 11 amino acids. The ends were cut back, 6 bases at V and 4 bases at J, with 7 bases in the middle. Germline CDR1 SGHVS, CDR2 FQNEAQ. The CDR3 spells CASSRGYEQYF. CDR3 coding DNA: TGTGCCAGCAGTCGAGGGTACGAGCAGTACTTC.

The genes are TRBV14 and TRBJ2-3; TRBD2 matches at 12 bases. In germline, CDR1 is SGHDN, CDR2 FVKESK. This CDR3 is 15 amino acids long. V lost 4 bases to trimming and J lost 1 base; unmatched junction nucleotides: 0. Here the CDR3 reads CASSRLAGGTDTQYF. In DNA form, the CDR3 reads TGTGCCAGCAGCCGACTAGCGGGGGGCACAGATACGCAGTATTTT.

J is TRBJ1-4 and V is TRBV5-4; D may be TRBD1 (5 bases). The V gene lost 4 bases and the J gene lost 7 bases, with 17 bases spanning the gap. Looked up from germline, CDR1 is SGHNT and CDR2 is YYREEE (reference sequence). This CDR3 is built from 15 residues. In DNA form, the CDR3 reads TGTGCCAGCAGCCGTGCGGGGCAAGCCAGTGAAAAACTGTTTTTT. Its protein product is CASSRAGQASEKLFF.

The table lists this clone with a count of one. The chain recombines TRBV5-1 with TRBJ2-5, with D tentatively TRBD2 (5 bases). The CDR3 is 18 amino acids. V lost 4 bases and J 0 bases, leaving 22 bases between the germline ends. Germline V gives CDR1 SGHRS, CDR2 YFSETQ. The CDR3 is CASSGRVALHPYQETQYF. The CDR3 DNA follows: TGCGCCAGCAGCGGTAGGGTAGCGTTACACCCGTACCAAGAGACCCAGTACTTC.

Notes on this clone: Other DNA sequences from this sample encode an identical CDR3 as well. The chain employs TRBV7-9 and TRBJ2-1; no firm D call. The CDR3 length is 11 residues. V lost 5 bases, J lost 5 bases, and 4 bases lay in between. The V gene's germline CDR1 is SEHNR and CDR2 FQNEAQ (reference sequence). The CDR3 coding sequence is TGTGCCAGCAGCCTTAACAATGAGCAGTTCTTC. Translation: CASSLNNEQFF.

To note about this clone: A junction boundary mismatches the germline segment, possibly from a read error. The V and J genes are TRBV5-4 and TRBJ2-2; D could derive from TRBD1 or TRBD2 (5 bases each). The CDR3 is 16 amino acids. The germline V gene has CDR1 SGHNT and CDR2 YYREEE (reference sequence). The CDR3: CVSSLIGTLNTGELFF. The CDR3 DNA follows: TGTGTCAGCAGCCTGATCGGGACCTTGAACACCGGGGAGCTGTTTTTT.

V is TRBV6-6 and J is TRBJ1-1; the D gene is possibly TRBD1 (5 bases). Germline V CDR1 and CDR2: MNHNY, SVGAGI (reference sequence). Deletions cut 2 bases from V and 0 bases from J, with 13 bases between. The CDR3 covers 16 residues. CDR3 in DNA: TGTGCCAGCAGTTACACGGGGACTGGGATGAACACTGAAGCTTTCTTT. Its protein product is CASSYTGTGMNTEAFF.

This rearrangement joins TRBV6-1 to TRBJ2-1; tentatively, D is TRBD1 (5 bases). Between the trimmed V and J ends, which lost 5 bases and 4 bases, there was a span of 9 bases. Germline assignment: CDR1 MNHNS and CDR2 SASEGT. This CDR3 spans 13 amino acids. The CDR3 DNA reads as TGTGCCAGCAGTCCTGACAGTTACAATGAGCAGTTCTTC. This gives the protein CASSPDSYNEQFF.

The CDR3 DNA sequence: TGTGCCAGCAGTCCCGGGACACTCGGCAATGAGCAGTTCTTC. This codes for CASSPGTLGNEQFF. V usage is TRBV6-5 and J usage is TRBJ2-1, with TRBD1 as a possible D gene (6 bases). The V end was cut by 5 bases, the J end by 6 bases, with 14 bases between. CDR1 is MNHEY, CDR2 SVGAGI, per germline. The CDR3 runs to 14 residues.

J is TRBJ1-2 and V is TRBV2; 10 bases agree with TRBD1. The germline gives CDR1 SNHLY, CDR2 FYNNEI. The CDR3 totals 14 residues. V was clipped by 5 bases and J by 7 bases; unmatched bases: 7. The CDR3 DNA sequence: TGTGCCAGCAGTCAAGAGACAGGGGGCTTTGGCTACACCTTC. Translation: CASSQETGGFGYTF.

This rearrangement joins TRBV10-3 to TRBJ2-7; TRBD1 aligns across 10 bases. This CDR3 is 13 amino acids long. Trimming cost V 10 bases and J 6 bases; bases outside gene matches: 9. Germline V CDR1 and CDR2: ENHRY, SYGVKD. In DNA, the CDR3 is TGTGCCACCAGACCGGGACAGGGGACCGAGCAGTACTTC. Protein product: CATRPGQGTEQYF.

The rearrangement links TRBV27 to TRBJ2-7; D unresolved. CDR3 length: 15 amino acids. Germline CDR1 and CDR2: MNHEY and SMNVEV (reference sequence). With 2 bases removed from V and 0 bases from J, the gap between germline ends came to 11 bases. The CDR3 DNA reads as TGTGCCAGCAGTTTAGGCGCGGTAAGCTCCTACGAGCAGTACTTC. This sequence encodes CASSLGAVSSYEQYF.

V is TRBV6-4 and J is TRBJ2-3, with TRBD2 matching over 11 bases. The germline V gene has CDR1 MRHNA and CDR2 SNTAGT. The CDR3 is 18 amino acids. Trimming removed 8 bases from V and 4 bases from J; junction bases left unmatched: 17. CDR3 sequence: CASGTSGSADPGPDTQYF. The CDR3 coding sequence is TGTGCCAGCGGCACTAGCGGGAGTGCTGACCCGGGACCAGATACGCAGTATTTT.

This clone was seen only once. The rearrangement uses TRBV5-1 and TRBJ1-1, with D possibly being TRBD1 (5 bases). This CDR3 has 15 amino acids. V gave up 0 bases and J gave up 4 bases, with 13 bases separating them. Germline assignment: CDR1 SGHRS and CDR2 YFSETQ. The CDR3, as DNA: TGCGCCAGCAGCTTGGTGTCAGGGTGGATCACTGAAGCTTTCTTT. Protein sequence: CASSLVSGWITEAFF. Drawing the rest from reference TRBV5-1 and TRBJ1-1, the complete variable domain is KAGVTQTPRYLIKTRGQQVTLSCSPISGHRSVSWYQQTPGQGLQFLFEYFSETQRNKGNFPGRFSGRQFSNSRSEMNVSTLELGDSALYLCASSLVSGWITEAFFGQGTRLTVV.

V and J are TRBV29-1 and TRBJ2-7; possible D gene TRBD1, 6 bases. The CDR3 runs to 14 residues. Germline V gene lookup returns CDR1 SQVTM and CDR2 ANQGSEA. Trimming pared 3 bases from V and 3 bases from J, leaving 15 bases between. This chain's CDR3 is CSVDPDRNFYEQYF. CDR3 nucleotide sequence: TGCAGCGTTGACCCTGACAGGAATTTCTACGAGCAGTACTTC.